This TCR beta chain was sequenced during a study of tissue T cells after allogeneic stem cell transplantation. As regards this clone: Here the gene names and germline are mouse. The CDR3 is cut off 1 residue early in the read; its end comes from the germline J gene.

Trimming stripped 3 bases from V and 4 bases from J, with 8 bases between. CDR1 and CDR2 (germline): LGHNA, YSYQKL. This CDR3 region has 13 residues. The protocol was immunoSEQ multiplex PCR, while the TCRdb copy is restricted to in-frame clones and leaves out a portion. The sample holds some 48,000 clones, roughly 73% seen once. This receptor was obtained from a pool of C57BL/6 mice in good health. Sequenced sample: sorted cells pooled from one or two spleens. The chain employs TRBV2 and TRBJ2-4; unclear D gene. CDR3 loop: CASSQAGKNTLYF. Incomplete CDR3 DNA: TGTGCCAGCAGCCAGGCGGGGAAAAACACCTTGTAC.